The 21 T cell receptor beta chains below all came from one sample that was sequenced in a study of shared clonotypes between healthy human individuals. Assay used: immunoSEQ multiplex PCR; TCRdb lists only in-frame clones, some missing. This sample yields roughly 500,000 clones, of which about 96% are seen a single time; under 0.065% belongs to the top ten. The source material was naive CD4+ T cells sorted from blood. The subset was: CD45RA+ positively selected. These receptor sequences come from a woman between 25 and 40 years old in good health.

The J gene is TRBJ2-7, the V gene TRBV29-1; D is uncertain. The CDR3 spans 13 residues. Germline-derived CDR1 and CDR2 are SQVTM and ANQGSEA. Trimming pared 4 bases from V and 0 bases from J, leaving 10 bases between. The CDR3 DNA reads as TGCAGCGTTGGGAAAGGGAACTCCTACGAGCAGTACTTC. Its translation is CSVGKGNSYEQYF.

The J gene is TRBJ2-1, the V gene TRBV19; D gene ambiguous. V was trimmed by 3 bases and J by 9 bases, leaving 6 bases between them. This CDR3 is built from 11 residues. Germline V gene data show CDR1 as LNHDA and CDR2 as SQIVND (reference sequence). CDR3 DNA: TGTGCCAGTAGTATTTTCCGTGAGCAGTTCTTC. This translates into CASSIFREQFF.

The chain couples TRBV4-1 to TRBJ2-5; TRBD2 aligns across 8 bases. The V gene end was trimmed by 3 bases and the J gene end by 2 bases; junction bases not matched to a gene: 11. Looked up from germline, CDR1 is MGHRA and CDR2 is YSYEKL. This CDR3 is built from 17 residues. The CDR3 sequence is CASSHPLAVRGQETQYF. The CDR3, as DNA: TGCGCCAGCAGCCACCCACTAGCGGTTCGAGGGCAAGAGACCCAGTACTTC.

The V gene is TRBV10-3, the J gene TRBJ2-7; the D gene is possibly TRBD2 (6 bases). V shed 4 bases and J shed 1 base, with 8 bases lying between them. CDR3 length: 13 residues. CDR1 is ENHRY, CDR2 SYGVKD, per germline. The CDR3 DNA is TGTGCCATCAGTGGGCGGGAATCCTACGAGCAGTACTTC. Protein sequence: CAISGRESYEQYF.

The gene calls are TRBV7-9 and TRBJ1-5; no clear D. Germline V gene sequence: CDR1 SEHNR, CDR2 FQNEAQ (reference sequence). Trimming pared 1 base from V and 0 bases from J, leaving 7 bases between. The CDR3 consists of 15 residues. DNA for the CDR3: TGTGCCAGCAGCTTAGAGGGATATAGCAATCAGCCCCAGCATTTT. This sequence encodes CASSLEGYSNQPQHF.

Written as DNA, the CDR3 is TGTGCCAGCAGCTTAGCGCGGGGTAGTTACTGTGAGCAGTACTTC. This sequence encodes CASSLARGSYCEQYF. This sequence joins TRBV7-3 and TRBJ2-7; perhaps TRBD2 as D (6 bases). Germline CDR1 is SGHTA and CDR2 is FQGTGA. The CDR3 is 15 residues long. The germline V and J ends were trimmed by 2 bases and 7 bases, with 18 bases remaining between them.

The chain is built from TRBV19 and TRBJ2-3, with 9 bases fitting TRBD1. The CDR3 sequence is 14 residues long. Germline V gene sequence: CDR1 LNHDA, CDR2 SQIVND (reference sequence). After removal of 7 bases from V and 2 bases from J, the junction contained 4 bases not matched to a gene. The CDR3 region has the DNA TGTGCCAGTAAGAGGGACAGGGTCACAGATACGCAGTATTTT. Its translation: CASKRDRVTDTQYF.

This sequence joins TRBV21-1 and TRBJ1-1; the table's D call TRBD1 went unverified against the DNA. TRBV21-1 represents a pseudogene. This CDR3 spans 14 amino acids. In DNA, the CDR3 is TGTGCCAGCAGCAACGGCTCCGGGACAGTCAAAGCTTTCTTT. Translating gives CASSNGSGTVKAFF.

The chain carries TRBV5-1 and TRBJ1-4; D is ambiguous. Per the germline V gene, CDR1 is SGHRS and CDR2 is YFSETQ. This CDR3 contains 15 residues. V was shortened by 4 bases and J by 8 bases, with 18 bases between the two germline ends. Here the CDR3 reads CASSPGDLGGEKLFF. The DNA for the CDR3 is TGCGCCAGCAGCCCGGGTGATTTGGGAGGCGAAAAACTGTTTTTT.

The J gene is TRBJ1-1, the V gene TRBV27, with TRBD1 matching 9 bases. From germline, CDR1 is MNHEY and CDR2 SMNVEV (reference sequence). The CDR3 has 16 residues. V dropped 6 bases and J dropped 4; count of bases not matched to a gene: 12. The CDR3 nucleotides are TGTGCCAGCAGCTACCGGCTGGGACAGGGTAGCACTGAAGCTTTCTTT. It specifies CASSYRLGQGSTEAFF.

The chain recombines TRBV19 with TRBJ2-7; no clear D. Per germline, CDR1 LNHDA and CDR2 SQIVND (reference sequence). Trimming cost V 5 bases and J 3 bases, with 14 bases left between them. This CDR3 region has 14 residues. The CDR3 DNA is TGTGCCAGTAGTTCCGGGTTGACCTTCTACGAGCAGTACTTC. This translates into CASSSGLTFYEQYF.

The chain is built from TRBV7-9 and TRBJ2-5; 10 bases fit TRBD1. The J call is in doubt because the DNA end fits TRBJ2-7 better. The CDR3 contains 15 residues. Germline values: CDR1 SEHNR, CDR2 FQNEAQ (reference sequence). CDR3 bases: TGTGCCAGCAGCCCACTGGGGACAGGGGTTGGCGAGCAGTACTTC. Translated, it gives CASSPLGTGVGEQYF.

The CDR3 loop reads CASSDWGGEAFF. The CDR3 DNA reads as TGTGCCAGCAGCGACTGGGGAGGCGAAGCTTTCTTT. The chain couples TRBV7-2 to TRBJ1-1; D not certain. The CDR3 has 12 residues. Germline CDR1 reads SGHTA; CDR2 reads FQGNSA. V was pared by 5 bases and J by 8 bases, with 12 bases between. Variable domain in full (rest from reference TRBV7-2 and TRBJ1-1): GAGVSQSPSNKVTEKGKDVELRCDPISGHTALYWYRQSLGQGLEFLIYFQGNSAPDKSGLPSDRFSAERTGGSVSTLTIQRTQQEDSAVYLCASSDWGGEAFFGQGTRLTVV.

This clone was seen more than once but under ten times. The chain is built from TRBV21-1 and TRBJ1-5; the table names TRBD1, a call not compared with the DNA. TRBV21-1 is reported as a pseudogene. The CDR3 is 12 residues long. Here the CDR3 DNA reads TGTGCCAGCAGCAAGAAGTGGCAACCCCAGCATTTT. Residues: CASSKKWQPQHF.

The rearrangement uses TRBV28 and TRBJ2-2; D is possibly TRBD2 (5 bases). Deletions cut 7 bases from V and 0 bases from J, with 21 bases between. Germline CDR1 is MDHEN and CDR2 is SYDVKM. The CDR3 covers 18 residues. CDR3 nucleotide sequence: TGTGCCAGCAAACACCGAGGGCTGCGGGCTGCGAACACCGGGGAGCTGTTTTTT. Its protein product is CASKHRGLRAANTGELFF.

The V and J genes are TRBV20-1 and TRBJ2-7; TRBD2 aligns across 10 bases. This CDR3 is 11 amino acids long. Germline V gene data show CDR1 as DFQATT and CDR2 as SNEGSKA (reference sequence). As DNA, the CDR3 is TGCAGCGGAGCGGGAGGGTACGAGCAGTACTTC. Translating gives CSGAGGYEQYF.

CDR3 DNA: TGTGCCAGCAGCCCAAGGGACAGGGGTGAGCAGTTCTTC. It codes for CASSPRDRGEQFF. The chain is built from TRBV7-2 and TRBJ2-1, with TRBD1 matching over 10 bases. Germline V gene data show CDR1 as SGHTA and CDR2 as FQGNSA. The CDR3 extends over 13 amino acids. V lost 5 bases and J lost 9; bases outside the gene matches: 4.

This chain uses TRBV6-6 with TRBJ2-1; D gene ambiguous. The CDR3 consists of 12 residues. From germline, CDR1 is MNHNY and CDR2 SVGAGI (reference sequence). Between the trimmed V and J ends, which lost 5 bases and 4 bases, there was a span of 6 bases. The CDR3 loop is CASSHLYNEQFF. The CDR3 region has the DNA TGTGCCAGCAGTCACCTTTACAATGAGCAGTTCTTC.

The V and J genes are TRBV7-9 and TRBJ1-1; 9 positions match TRBD1. The CDR3 runs 15 residues. With V trimmed by 5 bases and J by 4 bases, 8 bases remained unmatched. The germline V gene has CDR1 SEHNR and CDR2 FQNEAQ (reference sequence). The CDR3 nucleotides read TGTGCCAGCAGCCAATCCACAGGGGGCATCACTGAAGCTTTCTTT. Its translation: CASSQSTGGITEAFF.

The chain combines TRBV5-1 with TRBJ1-1, with a weak D call TRBD1 (5 bases). Germline V gene data show CDR1 as SGHRS and CDR2 as YFSETQ. The CDR3 totals 17 residues. Trimming removed 0 bases from V and 0 bases from J, with 15 bases in between. Here the CDR3 DNA reads TGCGCCAGCAGCTTGGTAGGGCAGGGACCCATGAACACTGAAGCTTTCTTT. Residues: CASSLVGQGPMNTEAFF. The complete variable domain, with remaining parts taken from reference TRBV5-1 and TRBJ1-1, reads KAGVTQTPRYLIKTRGQQVTLSCSPISGHRSVSWYQQTPGQGLQFLFEYFSETQRNKGNFPGRFSGRQFSNSRSEMNVSTLELGDSALYLCASSLVGQGPMNTEAFFGQGTRLTVV.

The genes are TRBV7-8 and TRBJ2-3; D unresolved. V lost 4 bases to trimming and J lost 6 bases, with 11 bases between them. This CDR3 has 13 residues. Per the germline V gene, CDR1 is SGHVS and CDR2 is FQNEAQ. CDR3 in DNA: TGTGCCAGCAGCTCCCCAGCGTTGGATACGCAGTATTTT. Its protein is CASSSPALDTQYF.